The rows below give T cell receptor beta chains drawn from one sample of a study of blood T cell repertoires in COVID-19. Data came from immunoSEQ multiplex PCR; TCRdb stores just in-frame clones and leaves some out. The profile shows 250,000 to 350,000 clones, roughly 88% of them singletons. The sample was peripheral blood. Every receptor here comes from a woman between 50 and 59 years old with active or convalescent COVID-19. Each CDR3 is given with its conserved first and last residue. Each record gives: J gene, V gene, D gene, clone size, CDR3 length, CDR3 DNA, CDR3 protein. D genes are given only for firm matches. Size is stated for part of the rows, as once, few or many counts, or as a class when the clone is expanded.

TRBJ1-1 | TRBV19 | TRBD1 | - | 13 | TGTGCCAGTAGGGGACAGGTGAACACTGAAGCTTTCTTT | CASRGQVNTEAFF
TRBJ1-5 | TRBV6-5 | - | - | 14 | TGTGCCAGCAGTCAGGACAGAACCAATCAGCCCCAGCATTTT | CASSQDRTNQPQHF
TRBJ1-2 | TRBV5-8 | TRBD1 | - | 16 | TGTGCCAGCAGCTTGGCCAGGACAGGGGCAAACTATGGCTACACCTTC | CASSLARTGANYGYTF
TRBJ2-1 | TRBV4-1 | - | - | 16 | TGCGCCAGCAGCCAAGCAGACGCGGGTCGGCTCAATGAGCAGTTCTTC | CASSQADAGRLNEQFF
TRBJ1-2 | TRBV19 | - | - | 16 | TGTGCCAGTAGTTTTTCCGGACGACAGCCTTTCTATGGCTACACCTTC | CASSFSGRQPFYGYTF
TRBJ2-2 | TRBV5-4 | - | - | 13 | TGTGCCAGCAGCTTGCAGGAAACCGGGGAGCTGTTTTTT | CASSLQETGELFF
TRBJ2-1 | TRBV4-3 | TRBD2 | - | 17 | TGCGCCAGCAGCCAAGTAACTAGCGGGAGATCGGGGAATGAGCAGTTCTTC | CASSQVTSGRSGNEQFF
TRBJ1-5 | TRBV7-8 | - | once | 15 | TGTGCCAGCAGCTTACGGGAAGGCGGCAATCAGCCCCAGCATTTT | CASSLREGGNQPQHF
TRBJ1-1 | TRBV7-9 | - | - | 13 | TGTGCCAGCAGCTCCCCTCGGGGAACTGAAGCTTTCTTT | CASSSPRGTEAFF
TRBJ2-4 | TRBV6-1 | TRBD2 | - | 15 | TGTGCCAGCAGTGAAGGGGGGGGAGGCAAAAACATTCAGTACTTC | CASSEGGGGKNIQYF
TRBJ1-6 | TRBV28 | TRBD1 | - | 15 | TGTGCCAGCAGGCCGGCCGGGACAGATAATTCACCCCTCCACTTT | CASRPAGTDNSPLHF
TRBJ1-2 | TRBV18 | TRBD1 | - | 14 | TGTGCCAGCTCAACTACAGGGGGGAACTATGGCTACACCTTC | CASSTTGGNYGYTF
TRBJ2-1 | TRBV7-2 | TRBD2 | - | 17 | TGTGCCAGCAGCCTCCATAGCGGGGGGCGCTCCTACAATGAGCAGTTCTTC | CASSLHSGGRSYNEQFF
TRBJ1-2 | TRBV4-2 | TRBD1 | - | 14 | TGTGCCAGCAGCCAAGGGACAGGGGCCTATGGCTACACCTTC | CASSQGTGAYGYTF
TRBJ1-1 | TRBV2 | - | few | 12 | TGTGCCAGCAGTGACTTAAACACTGAAGCTTTCTTT | CASSDLNTEAFF
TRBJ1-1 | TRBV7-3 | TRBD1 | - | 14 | TGTGCCAGCAGCCAGAGGGGGCACAACACTGAAGCTTTCTTT | CASSQRGHNTEAFF
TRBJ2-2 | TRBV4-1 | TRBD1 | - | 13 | TGCGCCAGCCGCCACAGGGGCATCGGGGAGCTGTTTTTT | CASRHRGIGELFF
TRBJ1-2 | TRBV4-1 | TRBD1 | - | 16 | TGCGCCAGCAGCCCTCCGACAGGGGAATTTGAAGGTGGCTACACCTTC | CASSPPTGEFEGGYTF
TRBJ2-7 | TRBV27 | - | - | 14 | TGTGCCAGCAGAAAACAGGGACCCTTTTACGAGCAGTACTTC | CASRKQGPFYEQYF
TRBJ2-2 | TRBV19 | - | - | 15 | TGTGCCAGTAGTATAAGGGGGGGCAACACCGGGGAGCTGTTTTTT | CASSIRGGNTGELFF
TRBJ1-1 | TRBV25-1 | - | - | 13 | TGTGCCAGCAGTGAGGGAGCGGCCGGTAAAGCTTTCTTT | CASSEGAAGKAFF
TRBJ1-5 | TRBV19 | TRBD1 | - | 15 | TGTGCCAGTAGTTTAGACAGGGCAAGCAATCAGCCCCAGCATTTT | CASSLDRASNQPQHF
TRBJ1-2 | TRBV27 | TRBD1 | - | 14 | TGTGCCAGCAGTCGAGGACAGGGCTGGAATGGCTACACCTTC | CASSRGQGWNGYTF
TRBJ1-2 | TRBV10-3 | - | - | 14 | TGTGCCATCAGTGACCGACAGGCGTTCTATGGCTACACCTTC | CAISDRQAFYGYTF
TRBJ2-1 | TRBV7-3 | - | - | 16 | TGTGCCAGCAGCGCTACCGGACAGAACTCCTACAATGAGCAGTTCTTC | CASSATGQNSYNEQFF
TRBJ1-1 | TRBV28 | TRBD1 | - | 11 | TGTGCCAGCCAGGGGGGACTTGAAGCTTTCTTT | CASQGGLEAFF
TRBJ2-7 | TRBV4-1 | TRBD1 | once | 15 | TGCGCCAGCAGCCAAGAGGGGACAGAAGCCTACGAGCAGTACTTC | CASSQEGTEAYEQYF
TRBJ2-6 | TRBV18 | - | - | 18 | TGTGCCAGCTCACCCACCGCTCCGACAGGCTCTGGGGCCAACGTCCTGACTTTC | CASSPTAPTGSGANVLTF
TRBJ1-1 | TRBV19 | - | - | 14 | TGTGCCAGTAGTATGGGGGGGCGAAGCACTGAAGCTTTCTTT | CASSMGGRSTEAFF
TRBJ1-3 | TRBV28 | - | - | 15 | TGTGCCAGCAGTTTATGGGACAGCGTTCGGGACACCATATATTTT | CASSLWDSVRDTIYF
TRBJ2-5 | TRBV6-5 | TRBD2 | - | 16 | TGTGCCAGCAGTTACTTTGGGACTAGCGGGGGAGAGACCCAGTACTTC | CASSYFGTSGGETQYF
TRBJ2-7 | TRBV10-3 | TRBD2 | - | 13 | TGTGCCATCAGGGGGACTAGTCCCTTAGAGCAGTACTTC | CAIRGTSPLEQYF
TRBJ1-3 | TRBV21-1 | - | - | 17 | TGTGCCAGCACCCAAGGGACGGGAGACTTCTCTGGAAACACCATATATTTT | CASTQGTGDFSGNTIYF
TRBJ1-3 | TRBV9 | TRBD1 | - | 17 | TGTGCCAGCAGCGCCTTGGGACAGGGGGGACCTGGAAACACCATATATTTT | CASSALGQGGPGNTIYF
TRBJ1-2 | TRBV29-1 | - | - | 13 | TGCAGCGTTGAGGGGGGGTTCGTCTATGGCTACACCTTC | CSVEGGFVYGYTF
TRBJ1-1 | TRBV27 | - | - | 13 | TGTGCCAGCAAGAAAGCGGAGAACACTGAAGCTTTCTTT | CASKKAENTEAFF
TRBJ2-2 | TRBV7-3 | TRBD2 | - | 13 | TGTGCCAGCAGCCGACTAGCAAGCGGGGAGCTGTTTTTT | CASSRLASGELFF
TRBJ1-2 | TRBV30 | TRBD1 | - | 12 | TGTGCCTGGAGTCCCGACAGGGCTGGCTACACCTTC | CAWSPDRAGYTF
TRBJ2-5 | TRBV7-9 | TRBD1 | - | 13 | TGTGCCAGCAGTAAGGACAGGGAAGAGACCCAGTACTTC | CASSKDREETQYF
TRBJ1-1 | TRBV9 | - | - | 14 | TGTGCCAGCAGCGTAGCAGGGCAGAACACTGAAGCTTTCTTT | CASSVAGQNTEAFF
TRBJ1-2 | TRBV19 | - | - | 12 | TGTGCCAGTAGTGACAGGAGCTATGGCTACACCTTC | CASSDRSYGYTF
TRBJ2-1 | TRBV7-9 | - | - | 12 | TGTGCCAGCAGCCGAGAAAGCTATGAGCAGTTCTTC | CASSRESYEQFF
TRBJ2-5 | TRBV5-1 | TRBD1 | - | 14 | TGCGCCAGCAGCTACCAGGGGGCCCAAGAGACCCAGTACTTC | CASSYQGAQETQYF
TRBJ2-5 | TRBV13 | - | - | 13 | TGTGCCAGCAGCCCCAGGGGCGGGGAGACCCAGTACTTC | CASSPRGGETQYF
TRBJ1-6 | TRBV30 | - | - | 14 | TGTGCCTGGAGTGTAGGCCAGGGGTGGTCACCCCTCCACTTT | CAWSVGQGWSPLHF
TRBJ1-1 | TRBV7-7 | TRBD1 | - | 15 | TGTGCTAGCAGCGGCCCGGGACAGGGCGGGGTACGGGCTTTCTTT | CASSGPGQGGVRAFF
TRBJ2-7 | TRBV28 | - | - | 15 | TGTGCCAGCAGGGGCGACACGTATAGTTACTACGAGCAGTACTTC | CASRGDTYSYYEQYF
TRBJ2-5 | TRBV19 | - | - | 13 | TGTGCCAGTAGTCTCAACAGGGTTGAGACCCAGTACTTC | CASSLNRVETQYF
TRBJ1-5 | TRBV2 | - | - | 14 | TGTGCCAGCAGTACCGGCGGCGGCAATCAGCCCCAGCATTTT | CASSTGGGNQPQHF
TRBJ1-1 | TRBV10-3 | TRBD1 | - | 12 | TGTGCCATCAGGGTGGACAGGGCTGAAGCTTTCTTT | CAIRVDRAEAFF
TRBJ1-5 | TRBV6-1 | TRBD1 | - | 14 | TGTGCCAGCAGTGACCCGACAGGGAATCAGCCCCAGCATTTT | CASSDPTGNQPQHF